This TCR beta chain was found in a study of cytomegalovirus exposure and HLA in healthy donors (dated by TCRdb to the late 2010s). Notes on the research overall: According to an earlier analysis of 587 of the donors, about 179 million T cells yielded some 120 million unique TCR beta sequences and around 280 Gb of sequence data. About 300 gigabases of sequencing data and around 88 million unique TCR sequences made up an early release that covered approximately 650 HLA-typed donors. Of the roughly 400 genotyped donors, 65% to 90% fell in the genetic ancestry cluster associated with self-reported Caucasian donors. The study aimed to test whether cataloging public T cell receptors could reveal signatures of past pathogen exposure. The study used immunosequencing to profile the T cell repertoires of approximately 690 subjects and linked those repertoires to cytomegalovirus serostatus. A separate validation cohort of roughly 120 different subjects was used in addition to the roughly 670-subject first cohort. High-throughput TCR immunosequencing, statistical association of individual TCRs with disease status, and machine learning were combined to predict cytomegalovirus infection status. A later analysis re-analyzed previously published TCR beta repertoires from about 600 donors and added high-resolution HLA genotyping to study TCR occurrence patterns. Rather than drawing on any new phenotypic data, the later analysis identified candidate immune exposures from TCR beta sequences and the way those sequences occurred across donors. An earlier analysis of 587 of the donors applied high-throughput TCR beta sequencing to assess whether each TCR beta V gene segment acted as functional or pseudogenic. Donor age, sex, ethnicity and CMV serostatus were collected together with the repertoire data. Genome-wide SNP genotypes for about 65% of the roughly 700 donors were used in a later genetic analysis, which treated that subset as a discovery cohort. Every repertoire in the discovery cohort had been generated on one and the same sequencing platform. Class I and class II HLA loci were covered by the typing at four-digit resolution. The number of typed donors differed by locus: roughly 629-640 for A, B, C, DRB1 and DQB1; 522 for DQA1; around 610 for DPA1; and approximately 450 for DPB1. Roughly 5 DR-DQ haplotypes were handled as single units for association and clustering because linkage in the cohort was strong. Among 300 to 500 genotyped donors of the cohort, an average of approximately 200,000 unique TCR beta nucleotide sequences was sequenced per donor, of which 15% to 20% were non-productive.

The cohort consisted of some 670 healthy bone marrow donors. At the time of sampling, all cohort members were nominally healthy, though unrecorded immune exposures were likely present. The donor was CMV seronegative and belonged to the group of 350 to 400 seronegative cohort members. Each donor provided a peripheral blood sample, and peripheral blood mononuclear cells were used for TCR beta sequencing. Genomic DNA extraction from the blood cell samples was performed with the Qiagen DNeasy Blood Extraction Kit. About this clone itself: The clone's antigen remains unknown. Per-base quality was not reported, and no clone a single base away is much larger than it.

Unmatched junction bases come to 4, with V trimmed by 2 bases and J by 6 bases. In the germline V gene, CDR1 corresponds to SGHDT and CDR2 to YYEEEE. The CDR3 goes from the cysteine to the phenylalanine over 14 residues. Only the CDR3 part of the read is kept: 42 bases, read in frame from the first base. General findings and caveats noted by the study authors: Some IMGT-functional V segments, including TRBV6-2 and TRBV6-3, could not be told apart with the 87-base-pair reads, so those segments were excluded. According to a later genetic analysis, donors in an Asian-associated ancestry cluster had fewer N-insertions in productive TCRs than the approximately 630-donor mean. Because HLA typing was unavailable for some donors at each locus, only the typed subset was used in association tests. According to the authors, the approach could potentially be generalized to other disease states and immunological phenotypes. Cytomegalovirus status was reported to be diagnosed by the classifier with high specificity and sensitivity in both the original and validation cohorts. A further reported finding was that TCR beta sequences accurately predicted the HLA-A and HLA-B alleles for most subjects in the first cohort. In the study, roughly 160 TCR beta chains were listed as associated with cytomegalovirus. Immune exposure information for the cohort was limited to CMV serostatus. In a later analysis, around 17,000 TCR beta sequences were associated with specific HLA alleles at a false discovery rate of 0.05. Fewer than 20 rarely observed V segments, including chromosome 9 orphons, were excluded from the earlier analysis of about 610 of the donors because counts were too low. Assigning TCR associations to individual alleles was difficult when HLA alleles, especially DR and DQ, strongly co-occurred. The presence/absence analyses assumed that sequencing depth was roughly uniform across donors, and that assumption may not be true. This cohort had only TCR beta chains sequenced, and the lack of alpha or paired-chain data limited which features could be detected. Three of the identified cytomegalovirus-associated TCR beta chains were confirmed in vitro to be specific for cytomegalovirus antigens. V-gene and J-gene trimming of TCR beta chains was associated with a missense DCLRE1C variant in a later genetic analysis, and the association was replicated in an independent cohort. Several of the top co-occurrence clusters appeared to be linked to parvovirus B19, influenza, CMV and Epstein-Barr virus, according to a later analysis. Compared with equally common non-associated chains, HLA-associated TCR beta chains in a later analysis were more clonally expanded and had lower generation probabilities. A group of highly shared sequence variants was considered likely to be a technical artifact of the sequencing pipeline. Correlated functional status among segregating V segments might be attributable to linkage disequilibrium, but an unknown experimental factor could not be ruled out. A later analysis found that TCR association rates varied across HLA loci, with DRB1 alleles showing the most associated TCRs and HLA-C alleles the fewest. Most TCR sequences were seen in very few donors, while some public TCRs were found in many individuals. A later analysis found that most CMV-associated TCR beta chains appeared HLA-restricted, with HLA associations seemingly driven largely by CMV exposure. In an earlier analysis of some 500 of the donors, most TCR beta V segments appeared in productive rearrangements about 90% or about 30% of the time, broadly matching IMGT annotations.

Library prep was done by the immunoSEQ multiplex PCR assay. For the multiplex PCR, a mixture combining 60 forward primers for TCR Vbeta segments and 13 reverse primers for TCR Jbeta segments was used. A multiplex PCR assay on genomic DNA amplified the CDR3 region of rearranged TCR beta genes. The Illumina HiSeq System was used to sequence the amplified TCR beta libraries as 87-base-pair reads. In the original analysis: A later analysis counted approximately 76 million unique TCR beta chains across the roughly 700 repertoires, and some 12 million of these chains were shared by at least two donors. A nearest-neighbor algorithm error-corrected the raw reads and collapsed the reads into unique sequences, merging closely related sequences to remove PCR and sequencing errors. CDR3 sequences were aligned to IMGT reference sequences to assign V, D and J gene segments. For a sequence to be retained, a match of at least six nucleotides to both a V gene segment and a J gene segment was required. A rearrangement counted as productive if the CDR3 had no stop codons and remained in frame with V and J, and every other rearrangement counted as non-productive. CDR3 was defined by IMGT convention, running from the second conserved V-encoded cysteine to the conserved J-encoded phenylalanine. The earlier analysis of approximately 500 of the donors excluded sequences that lacked an unambiguous match to a single V gene segment. In an earlier analysis of approximately 550 of the donors, V segments were called functional above 56.7% productive rearrangements and were called segregating when the between-donor standard deviation exceeded 5%. A statistical classification framework was built for diagnosing cytomegalovirus status from the catalog of TCR beta chain sequences. A later analysis assigned V and J genes by comparing TCR nucleotide sequences with IMGT/GENE-DB human TR gene sequences. Using the TCRdist pipeline, a later analysis assigned CDR3 sequences along with most-parsimonious VDJ recombination scenarios. A later analysis defined each TCR beta chain by its CDR3 amino acid sequence plus V-gene family, and excluded reads lacking a unique V-gene family. A later analysis removed 600 or so highly shared, low-generation-probability nucleotide sequences to deal with suspected cross-contamination and a sequencing artifact. In a later analysis, a clonal expansion index for each public chain was calculated from normalized within-repertoire ranks of inferred template counts. A later analysis computed generation probabilities with a VDJ recombination model fitted to out-of-frame rearrangements, and checked the results against IGoR. In a later analysis, TCR-TCR, TCR-HLA and TCR-CMV co-occurrence was scored with hypergeometric tests, and a repertoire-size bias correction was applied to TCR pairs. In a later analysis, false discovery rates were estimated by permuting HLA or CMV assignments 20 times. In a later analysis, co-occurring TCRs were grouped using DBSCAN, with TCRdist sequence similarity added in when clustering inside HLA-allele-positive subsets. Co-occurrence clustering excluded repertoires with fewer than 30,000 or more than 120,000 public chains, plus five with anomalous nucleotide sharing. As stored in TCRdb, this immuneACCESS dataset retains in-frame rearrangements with V and J assigned. A fraction of the clones does not appear; measured against another copy, unresolved V genes explain less than half of the discrepancy, and the remainder lacks a known reason. V and J calls and clone size come straight from that table; D and trimming were deduced from the DNA. The sample profile shows around 150,000 clones; about 74% of them were found once. The biggest ten clones account for more than 3% of the sample.

The rearranged segments are TRBV5-6 and TRBJ1-4, with TRBD1 identical over 7 junction bases. The receptor comes from a male donor in good health and CMV-seronegative. The sample taken for sequencing was PBMCs. The CDR3 protein: CASSFDRVDEKLFF. The nucleotide sequence is TGTGCCAGCAGCTTCGACAGGGTGGATGAAAAACTGTTTTTT.